This T cell receptor (beta chain) was found in a study of beta chain bispecific antibodies for T cell cancers. In the study overall: TRBV sequencing of surviving healthy T cells measured each family's depletion.

Expansion lasted 3 days, with either anti-CD3 antibody OKT3 or CD3/CD28 beads. 5 x 10^4 or so normal T cells were cocultured with 5 x 10^4 or so target cells and bispecific antibody. Study conclusions and caveats: The leukemia cells, rather than normal T cells, gave most of the targeted TRBV signal.

This clonotype was detected ten times or more. Its antigen is still unknown. TCRdb re-analysed the 5' RACE reads in MiXCR, keeping a single row per CDR3 protein. Of about 18,000 distinct CDR3 sequences listed, roughly 1.9% are singletons. The V and J ends lost 3 bases and 0 bases, in that order; junction bases with no gene match: 9. The length of the CDR3 is 17 residues. Germline-derived CDR1 and CDR2 are DFQATT and SNEGSKA (reference sequence). Source material: healthy donor T cells cultured with leukemia cells. The chain combines TRBV20-1 with TRBJ2-7; 12 bases agree with TRBD2. The receptor was isolated from a human donor in good health. Some clones in this sample may be carry-over from other donors' samples. Here the CDR3 DNA reads TGCAGTGCTAGTAAACTAGCGGGGGGCCCCAGCTCCTACGAGCAGTACTTC. Its protein is CSASKLAGGPSSYEQYF.